The 28 T cell receptor beta chains below were found in one sample sequenced in a study of blood T cells in healthy people across ages (dated by TCRdb to between 2014 and 2016). Libraries were built with 5' RACE. The run used an Illumina HiSeq 2500. A second PCR of about 6 to 11 cycles was performed with a sample-barcoded 5' primer and a J-beta primer mix. TCRdb's own reprocessing of the public reads used fastp at Q25 and MiXCR and kept productive beta chains. Each CDR3 protein gets just one entry, which takes the most common genes and DNA from the rows behind it. Counted in this sample were around 690,000 distinct CDR3 sequences; approximately 59% of them appeared once. The ten largest account for around 37% of the sample. Material for sequencing was blood. These receptor sequences come from a man in his fifties or sixties in good health.

CDR3: CASSSGQNPSTDTQYF. CDR3 coding DNA: TGCGCCAGCAGCTCGGGGCAGAATCCTAGCACAGATACGCAGTATTTT. The J gene is TRBJ2-3, the V gene TRBV5-1; D possibly uses TRBD1 or TRBD2 (5 bases each). CDR1 and CDR2 from the germline V gene are SGHRS and YFSETQ. The CDR3 covers 16 residues. Trimming took off 3 bases at V and 0 bases at J, with 14 bases between the two ends.

This clonotype was recorded a few times. CDR3 sequence (DNA): TGCAGCGTTGGGGGGCTAGGCGGGGGGGTCCAAGAGACCCAGTACTTC. Protein sequence: CSVGGLGGGVQETQYF. This sequence joins TRBV29-1 and TRBJ2-5; TRBD2 agrees at 9 bases. The germline gives CDR1 SQVTM, CDR2 ANQGSEA. Germline trimming cut 4 bases from V and 1 base from J; bases unmatched to any gene: 10. CDR3 length equals 16 residues.

This sequence joins TRBV6-4 and TRBJ2-1, with D possibly being TRBD2 (6 bases). With 0 bases removed from V and 0 bases from J, the gap between germline ends came to 24 bases. Germline values: CDR1 MRHNA, CDR2 SNTAGT. The CDR3 is made up of 21 amino acids. The CDR3 here is CASSDSKGGEVSPSSYNEQFF. DNA for the CDR3: TGTGCCAGCAGTGACTCGAAGGGCGGGGAGGTCAGCCCTAGCTCCTACAATGAGCAGTTCTTC.

The rearrangement joins TRBV4-1 to TRBJ2-5, with 15 bases aligning to TRBD2. With 4 bases clipped from V and 5 bases from J, the junction kept 11 bases outside the gene matches. Germline V gene sequence: CDR1 MGHRA, CDR2 YSYEKL. The CDR3 length is 18 residues. CDR3 in amino acids: CASSRRGLAGGHFETQYF. The CDR3 region has the DNA TGCGCCAGCAGCCGACGCGGACTAGCGGGGGGGCATTTTGAGACCCAGTACTTC.

The chain recombines TRBV5-1 with TRBJ2-5; D is possibly TRBD1 (6 bases). The CDR3 length is 14 residues. Trimming removed 4 bases at V and 2 bases at J, with 12 bases between. The V gene's germline CDR1 is SGHRS and CDR2 YFSETQ. CDR3 protein: CASSAGTSQETQYF. The CDR3 bases are TGCGCCAGCAGCGCCGGGACATCTCAAGAGACCCAGTACTTC.

This clonotype has a single count. This chain joins TRBV29-1 and TRBJ1-5; a possible D gene is TRBD1 (5 bases). The CDR3 is 15 residues long. Trimming took off 6 bases at V and 1 base at J, with 16 bases between the two ends. Germline CDR1 reads SQVTM; CDR2 reads ANQGSEA. The CDR3 is CSVVWGGASNQPQHF. CDR3 sequence (DNA): TGCAGCGTGGTTTGGGGGGGAGCGAGCAATCAGCCCCAGCATTTT.

The chain couples TRBV24-1 to TRBJ2-1; 9 nucleotides agree with TRBD1. The germline CDR1 and CDR2 sequences are KGHDR and SFDVKD. V shed 5 bases, J shed 6 bases, and the junction held 4 bases outside the gene matches. The CDR3 contains 14 residues. CDR3: CATSGTGVPNEQFF. The CDR3 DNA reads TGTGCCACCAGTGGGACAGGGGTACCCAATGAGCAGTTCTTC.

The J gene is TRBJ2-5, the V gene TRBV7-9; 8 bases map to TRBD2. J lost 2 bases, V lost 5 bases, and 4 bases had no gene match. There are 14 residues in the CDR3. The germline CDR1 and CDR2 sequences are SEHNR and FQNEAQ (reference sequence). The CDR3 nucleotides are TGTGCCAGCAGCATCGGGACTAGGCAAGAGACCCAGTACTTC. Residues: CASSIGTRQETQYF.

The chain carries TRBV12-3 or TRBV12-4 and TRBJ2-5, with a weak D call TRBD2 (6 bases). V was trimmed by 5 bases and J by 4 bases, leaving 11 bases between them. The CDR3 consists of 13 residues. The CDR3 region is CASSNRDSETQYF. The CDR3 region has the DNA TGTGCCAGCAGTAACCGGGACTCAGAGACCCAGTACTTC.

Points on this clonotype: With a much larger clone just one base away, this may be a read error. The genes are TRBV2 and TRBJ2-1; 9 bases line up with TRBD2. Trimming cost V 2 bases and J 7 bases; bases outside gene matches: 9. Germline V gene sequence: CDR1 SNHLY, CDR2 FYNNEI. This CDR3 spans 16 amino acids. The CDR3 protein is CASSETELAGINEQFF. The CDR3 DNA reads as TGTGCCAGCAGTGAAACTGAGCTAGCGGGGATAAATGAGCAGTTCTTC.

The chain joins TRBV15 to TRBJ2-5; 7 bases line up with TRBD1. The CDR3 consists of 16 residues. CDR1 LNHNV and CDR2 YYDKDF come from the germline V gene (reference sequence). J was trimmed by 1 base and V by 2 bases; bases with no gene match: 7. This chain's CDR3 is CATSRSRQGVQETQYF. In DNA form, the CDR3 reads TGTGCCACCAGCAGATCCCGGCAGGGGGTCCAAGAGACCCAGTACTTC.

The chain uses TRBV20-1 and TRBJ1-2; D unresolved. Trimming cost V 6 bases and J 4 bases, with 15 bases left between them. The germline CDR1 and CDR2 sequences are DFQATT and SNEGSKA (reference sequence). The CDR3 length is 13 residues. CDR3 nucleotide sequence: TGCAGTGCGTCCGGCGGGCCTTCCTATGGCTACACCTTC. It translates to CSASGGPSYGYTF.

The J gene is TRBJ2-3, the V gene TRBV6-6, with D unresolved. V gave up 6 bases and J gave up 4 bases, with 14 bases separating them. CDR3 length: 14 amino acids. The germline V gene encodes CDR1 MNHNY and CDR2 SVGAGI (reference sequence). The CDR3 DNA is TGTGCCAGCAGCCCTACTCGGAGAGCAGATACGCAGTATTTT. Its protein is CASSPTRRADTQYF.

The V and J genes are TRBV20-1 and TRBJ1-1; 9 bases align to TRBD1. This CDR3 has 14 amino acids. V lost 0 bases and J lost 5; bases outside the gene matches: 4. Germline CDR1 and CDR2: DFQATT and SNEGSKA (reference sequence). The CDR3: CSARDGGQGTEAFF. Here the CDR3 DNA reads TGCAGTGCTAGAGATGGAGGACAGGGGACTGAAGCTTTCTTT.

This clonotype has a handful of counts. The chain employs TRBV6-5 and TRBJ2-5; D not certain. This CDR3 comprises 16 residues. Germline values: CDR1 MNHEY, CDR2 SVGAGI. V was cut by 0 bases and J by 0 bases, with 11 bases left in between. The CDR3 reads CASSYSGVGHQETQYF. The CDR3 DNA reads as TGTGCCAGCAGTTACTCAGGAGTTGGCCACCAAGAGACCCAGTACTTC.

The table lists this clonotype with many counts. This chain connects TRBV27 to TRBJ2-5; 7 nucleotides match TRBD1. Germline V CDR1 and CDR2: MNHEY, SMNVEV (reference sequence). With 3 bases clipped from V and 5 bases from J, the junction kept 3 bases outside the gene matches. This CDR3 region has 13 residues. This CDR3 is CASSFGRGETQYF. In nucleotides, the CDR3 is TGTGCCAGCAGTTTTGGCAGGGGGGAGACCCAGTACTTC.

The chain uses TRBV7-9 and TRBJ2-5; D gene ambiguous. The ends were cut back, 2 bases at V and 0 bases at J, with 10 bases in the middle. The CDR3 has 15 amino acids. Germline V CDR1 and CDR2: SEHNR, FQNEAQ (reference sequence). DNA for the CDR3: TGTGCCAGCAGCTTACCCGGCGAACACCAAGAGACCCAGTACTTC. Translating it yields CASSLPGEHQETQYF.

The genes are TRBV6-1 and TRBJ2-1; TRBD2 matches 9 bases. CDR3 length equals 15 residues. Germline CDR1 MNHNS, CDR2 SASEGT. V trimming: 1 base; J trimming: 12 bases; junction bases outside the gene matches: 10. CDR3: CASSEVASGALGQFF. The CDR3 region has the DNA TGTGCCAGCAGTGAAGTGGCTAGCGGGGCCTTGGGGCAGTTCTTC.

This clonotype was seen once. The chain uses TRBV27 and TRBJ2-1, with 7 bases fitting TRBD2. Germline CDR1 MNHEY, CDR2 SMNVEV (reference sequence). The CDR3 has 15 amino acids. J gave up 3 bases and V 3 bases, and 5 bases lay outside the gene matches. Written as DNA, the CDR3 is TGTGCCAGCAGTTTTCGGCGGGGGAGCTACAATGAGCAGTTCTTC. Encoded protein: CASSFRRGSYNEQFF.

Note on this clonotype: A read error is possible here, since a much larger clone lies one base away. The rearrangement joins TRBV6-5 to TRBJ2-3, with D perhaps matching TRBD2 (7 bases). Per the germline V gene, CDR1 is MNHEY and CDR2 is SVGAGI. Trimming removed 6 bases at V and 9 bases at J, with 19 bases between. CDR3 length: 14 amino acids. CDR3 nucleotides: TGTGCCAGCAGGCCACGGGGGGCGTTGAGAACGCAGTATTTT. Protein product: CASRPRGALRTQYF.

V gene TRBV5-1 combines with J gene TRBJ2-3, with D possibly matching TRBD1 (6 bases). The CDR3 spans 17 residues. Germline CDR1 reads SGHRS; CDR2 reads YFSETQ. Trimming removed 2 bases at V and 2 bases at J, with 18 bases between. CDR3 residues: CASSFPTGTQFTDTQYF. CDR3 DNA: TGCGCCAGCAGCTTCCCTACCGGGACACAGTTCACAGATACGCAGTATTTT.

This clonotype was seen a handful of times. The chain is built from TRBV3-1 and TRBJ2-4; 8 bases map to TRBD1. The V and J ends lost 1 base and 13 bases, in that order; junction bases with no gene match: 9. In germline, CDR1 is LGHDT, CDR2 YNNKEL (reference sequence). This CDR3 contains 14 residues. The CDR3 sequence: CASSQVGQGREQYF. The CDR3 DNA is TGTGCCAGCAGCCAAGTTGGACAGGGTCGGGAGCAGTACTTC.

V gene TRBV11-2 combines with J gene TRBJ1-3, with 8 nucleotides matching TRBD1. The CDR3 consists of 15 residues. With V trimmed by 3 bases and J by 3 bases, 4 bases remained unmatched. Germline V gives CDR1 SGHAT, CDR2 FQNNGV. CDR3 protein: CASSFQGALGNTIYF. CDR3 bases: TGTGCCAGCAGCTTTCAGGGGGCGCTTGGAAACACCATATATTTT.

This clonotype has only one observation. CDR3 bases: TGTGCCAGCAGCCAAATCGCCGACATCTTCACAGATACGCAGTATTTT. Its translation is CASSQIADIFTDTQYF. The chain is built from TRBV4-2 and TRBJ2-3; D call uncertain. This CDR3 contains 16 residues. Germline V lookup: CDR1 LGHNA, CDR2 YNFKEQ. The V and J ends lost 2 bases and 2 bases respectively, with 14 bases between them.

The chain combines TRBV4-1 with TRBJ1-2, with 10 bases lining up with TRBD1. Per the germline V gene, CDR1 is MGHRA and CDR2 is YSYEKL. The CDR3 is made up of 16 amino acids. Losses at the gene ends were 0 bases for V and 6 bases for J; bases not matched to a gene: 7. The CDR3 reads CASSQDPGQGTHGYTF. The CDR3 DNA is TGCGCCAGCAGCCAAGATCCGGGACAGGGGACCCATGGCTACACCTTC.

This clonotype has only one observation. The genes are TRBV7-8 and TRBJ2-7; 15 bases align to TRBD2. V shed 5 bases, J shed 4 bases, and the junction held 6 bases outside the gene matches. Germline CDR1 is SGHVS and CDR2 is FQNEAQ. This CDR3 is 16 amino acids long. CDR3 bases: TGTGCCAGCAGCACCGGGACTAGCGGGGGGACTTACGAGCAGTACTTC. Its protein is CASSTGTSGGTYEQYF.

The table lists this clonotype with a few counts. The chain combines TRBV29-1 with TRBJ1-2; D is possibly TRBD1 (5 bases). Germline V CDR1 and CDR2: SQVTM, ANQGSEA. The V end lost 4 bases, the J end lost 3 bases, and 12 bases lay between the germline ends. The CDR3 covers 13 residues. CDR3 in amino acids: CSVGQGRDYGYTF. The CDR3 coding sequence is TGCAGCGTTGGGCAGGGTAGGGACTATGGCTACACCTTC.

The chain employs TRBV10-3 and TRBJ2-1, with TRBD2 matching 7 bases. CDR1 ENHRY and CDR2 SYGVKD come from the germline V gene. The CDR3 covers 14 residues. After removal of 10 bases from V and 13 bases from J, the junction contained 19 bases not matched to a gene. Here the CDR3 DNA reads TGTGCCACTCGGGACTACCCGCTACAAGAGACCCAGTTCTTC. Amino acids: CATRDYPLQETQFF.